The next 8 T cell receptor beta chains were all read from a single sample in a study of cytomegalovirus exposure and HLA in healthy donors. PCR amplification relied on 60 Vbeta primers (plus 13 Jbeta primers). The assay was immunoSEQ multiplex PCR, and TCRdb's table has in-frame clones only and misses some. The sample's table shows around 33,000 clones. Sequences were obtained from PBMCs. The receptors were sampled from a man aged 40-49 years in good health and CMV-seronegative.

V gene TRBV18 combines with J gene TRBJ2-7, with D tentatively TRBD1 (6 bases). V lost 3 bases to trimming and J lost 3 bases, with 12 bases between them. This CDR3 is 14 amino acids long. Germline loops: CDR1 KGHSH, CDR2 LQKENI. This CDR3 reads CASSPSSGVYEQYF. The DNA for the CDR3 is TGTGCCAGCTCACCCTCGTCAGGGGTCTACGAGCAGTACTTC.

V is TRBV4-2 and J is TRBJ2-2; TRBD2 matches at 8 bases. The CDR3 contains 17 residues. The J segment lost 4 bases and the V segment lost 1 base, leaving 8 bases of the junction unmatched. The germline CDR1 and CDR2 sequences are LGHNA and YNFKEQ. The CDR3 protein is CASSQARGGIGTGELFF. The CDR3 bases are TGTGCCAGCAGCCAAGCTCGGGGGGGGATAGGCACCGGGGAGCTGTTTTTT.

The chain carries TRBV7-9 and TRBJ1-1; the match to TRBD1 covers 10 bases. CDR1 and CDR2 from the germline V gene are SEHNR and FQNEAQ (reference sequence). This CDR3 has 13 amino acids. V lost 5 bases and J lost 4; bases outside the gene matches: 1. The CDR3 loop reads CASSRQGATEAFF. CDR3 nucleotides: TGTGCCAGCAGCAGACAGGGGGCCACTGAAGCTTTCTTT. Full variable domain (remainder filled in from reference TRBV7-9 and TRBJ1-1): DTGVSQNPRHKITKRGQNVTFRCDPISEHNRLYWYRQTLGQGPEFLTYFQNEAQLEKSRLLSDRFSAERPKGSFSTLEIQRTEQGDSAMYLCASSRQGATEAFFGQGTRLTVV.

The chain combines TRBV5-1 with TRBJ2-2; no reliable D call. Trimming removed 2 bases from V and 2 bases from J, with 4 bases in between. The length of the CDR3 is 13 residues. The germline V gene has CDR1 SGHRS and CDR2 YFSETQ. This CDR3 reads CASSLQNTGELFF. CDR3 bases: TGCGCCAGCAGCTTACAAAACACCGGGGAGCTGTTTTTT.

The CDR3 DNA follows: TGTGCCAGCAGTTTTGGGACAGGGGGCGGAAATGAGCAGTTCTTC. This sequence encodes CASSFGTGGGNEQFF. The J gene is TRBJ2-1, the V gene TRBV7-9; 12 bases are a match to TRBD1. The V gene's germline CDR1 is SEHNR and CDR2 FQNEAQ (reference sequence). The CDR3 contains 15 residues. The V and J ends lost 6 bases and 7 bases, in that order; junction bases with no gene match: 7.

The chain employs TRBV7-2 and TRBJ1-4; 8 bases agree with TRBD1. Germline V gene lookup returns CDR1 SGHTA and CDR2 FQGNSA. The CDR3 sequence is 14 residues long. V was clipped by 5 bases and J by 5 bases; unmatched bases: 4. The CDR3 DNA sequence: TGTGCCAGCAGCCTTGACAGGGGCAATGAAAAACTGTTTTTT. Protein sequence: CASSLDRGNEKLFF.

In DNA, the CDR3 is TGTGCCAGCAGTGAAGAGCGGGAGCAGTTCTTC. The encoded protein is CASSEEREQFF. The chain uses TRBV2 and TRBJ2-1; possibly TRBD2 for D (5 bases). This CDR3 has 11 amino acids. V gave up 1 base and J gave up 10 bases, with 5 bases separating them. Germline lookup yields CDR1 SNHLY and CDR2 FYNNEI.

The chain has TRBV6-6 and TRBJ1-5; TRBD1 agrees at 8 bases. V gave up 7 bases and J gave up 4 bases; unmatched junction bases: 9. The germline gives CDR1 MNHNY, CDR2 SVGAGI (reference sequence). This CDR3 comprises 15 residues. This CDR3 is CASKMGTGNNQPQHF. The CDR3 bases are TGTGCCAGCAAAATGGGGACAGGCAATAATCAGCCCCAGCATTTT.